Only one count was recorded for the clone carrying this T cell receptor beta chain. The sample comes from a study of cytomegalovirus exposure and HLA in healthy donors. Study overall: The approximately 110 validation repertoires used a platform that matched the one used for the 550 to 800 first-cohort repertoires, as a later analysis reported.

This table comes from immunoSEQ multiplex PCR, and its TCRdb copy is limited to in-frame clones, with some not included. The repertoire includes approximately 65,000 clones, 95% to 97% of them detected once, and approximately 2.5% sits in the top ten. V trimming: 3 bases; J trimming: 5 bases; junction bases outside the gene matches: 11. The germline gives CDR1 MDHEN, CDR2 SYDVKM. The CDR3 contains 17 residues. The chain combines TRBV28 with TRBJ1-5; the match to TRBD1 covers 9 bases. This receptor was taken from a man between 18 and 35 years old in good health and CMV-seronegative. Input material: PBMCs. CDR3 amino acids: CASSFPTDRGIHQPQHF. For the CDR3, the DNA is TGTGCCAGCAGTTTCCCTACGGACAGGGGAATTCATCAGCCCCAGCATTTT.